This TCR beta chain was captured in a study of beta chain features in type 1 diabetes. The sample holds a few counts of this clone. What it recognizes is unknown. Every bit of the isolated RNA underwent reverse transcription, so sequencing read expressed TCRB transcripts. The assay was immunoSEQ multiplex PCR, and TCRdb's table has in-frame clones only and misses some. Of 300,000 to 450,000 clones listed, roughly a fifth were seen once; the top ten hold roughly 0.045%. Trimming stripped 8 bases from V and 3 bases from J, with 9 bases between. In germline, CDR1 is SNHLY, CDR2 FYNNEI. This CDR3 is built from 12 residues. The study's findings and limits: A pattern of fewer insertions and more deletions at VDJ junctions was seen in type 1 diabetes patients. Cells with high TCR expression could be over-represented when cDNA is sequenced.

V and J are TRBV2 and TRBJ2-3; D not certain. This clonotype was sampled from a woman younger than 35 in good health. Sequencing used naive CD4+ T cells from blood. This chain's CDR3 is CASASRTDTQYF. The CDR3 DNA is TGTGCCAGCGCATCGAGAACAGATACGCAGTATTTT.